The following is a TCR beta chain sequence with its context. Its specificity is unknown. Healthy and HIV-negative, the adult donors had no recent acute infections or vaccinations. The germline CDR1 and CDR2 sequences are GTSNPN and SVGIG (reference sequence). V lost 2 bases and J lost 6, with 14 bases in between. The CDR3 has 13 residues. The sample is drawn from a study of shared clonotypes between healthy human individuals. Every subset's genomic DNA went evenly onto several immunoSEQ plates. Data came from immunoSEQ multiplex PCR; TCRdb stores just in-frame clones and leaves some out. The profile covers 450,000 to 500,000 clones, with about three quarters appearing a single time and roughly 13% taken by the ten largest. Broader study findings: With few donors, the genetic and exposure-history diversity represented was limited.

The chain employs TRBV30 and TRBJ2-7; tentative D call: TRBD1 (5 bases). The clonotype was recovered from a woman between 35 and 50 years old in good health. Some clones in this sample may be carry-over from other donors' samples. Sample: PBMCs. This CDR3 is CAWSLTASGEQYF. CDR3 DNA: TGTGCCTGGAGTTTGACAGCCTCGGGCGAGCAGTACTTC.